Presented here are 17 T cell receptor beta chains from one specimen sequenced in a study of T cell responses to AZD1222 COVID-19 vaccine. TCRdb's table, derived via immunoSEQ multiplex PCR, lists solely in-frame clones and lacks some. The sample carries 40,000 to 55,000 clones, about 87% recorded once. Specimen: peripheral blood, collected 28 days after the second AZD1222 dose. These TCRs come from an adult who received the AZD1222 COVID-19 vaccine.

The V and J genes are TRBV28 and TRBJ2-7; D possibly corresponds to TRBD2 (5 bases). Germline-derived CDR1 and CDR2 are MDHEN and SYDVKM. V was pared by 1 base and J by 7 bases, with 11 bases between. The CDR3 extends over 13 amino acids. The CDR3 spells CASSLFSSGEQYF. Here the CDR3 DNA reads TGTGCCAGCAGTTTATTTTCCTCGGGGGAGCAGTACTTC. Filled out from reference TRBV28 and TRBJ2-7, the complete variable domain reads DVKVTQSSRYLVKRTGEKVFLECVQDMDHENMFWYRQDPGLGLRLIYFSYDVKMKEKGDIPEGYSVSREKKERFSLILESASTNQTSMYLCASSLFSSGEQYFGPGTRLTVT.

The chain employs TRBV20-1 and TRBJ1-2; D is uncertain. Germline lookup yields CDR1 DFQATT and CDR2 SNEGSKA (reference sequence). V gave up 2 bases and J gave up 6 bases, with 4 bases separating them. This CDR3 comprises 10 residues. The chain's CDR3 is CSARSNGYTF. The CDR3 DNA is TGCAGTGCTAGAAGCAATGGCTACACCTTC.

CDR3 amino acids: CASSPPSGSSYEQYF. The CDR3 nucleotides read TGCGCCAGCAGCCCCCCCAGCGGGAGTTCCTACGAGCAGTACTTC. This chain links TRBV5-1 with TRBJ2-7, with 8 bases identical to TRBD2. V was clipped by 4 bases and J by 1 base; unmatched bases: 7. Germline-derived CDR1 and CDR2 are SGHRS and YFSETQ. This CDR3 has 15 residues.

The chain couples TRBV5-1 to TRBJ2-6, with a possible D match to TRBD2 (6 bases). Trimming took off 3 bases at V and 0 bases at J, with 7 bases between the two ends. This CDR3 contains 15 residues. Looked up from germline, CDR1 is SGHRS and CDR2 is YFSETQ. CDR3 DNA: TGCGCCAGCAGCTGGGGGGACTCTGGGGCCAACGTCCTGACTTTC. This encodes CASSWGDSGANVLTF.

The genes are TRBV4-3 and TRBJ2-7; 13 positions match TRBD2. V was clipped by 3 bases and J by 2 bases; unmatched bases: 1. The CDR3 contains 15 residues. The germline CDR1 and CDR2 sequences are LGHNA and YSLEER. CDR3 nucleotide sequence: TGCGCCAGCAGCCACGGACTAGCGGGAGCCTACGAGCAGTACTTC. Amino acids: CASSHGLAGAYEQYF.

This clone was found once. This CDR3 reads CASRGTGSNQPQHF. In nucleotides, the CDR3 is TGTGCCAGCAGGGGGACAGGGAGCAATCAGCCCCAGCATTTT. This chain joins TRBV28 and TRBJ1-5, with 9 bases fitting TRBD1. CDR3 size: 14 residues. Germline lookup yields CDR1 MDHEN and CDR2 SYDVKM. J lost 1 base, V lost 6 bases, and 1 base had no gene match.

This rearrangement joins TRBV28 to TRBJ2-7, with 10 bases lining up with TRBD2. The CDR3 is 15 amino acids. Germline-derived CDR1 and CDR2 are MDHEN and SYDVKM. Trimming at V came to 8 bases and at J to 3 bases, leaving 10 bases not matched to a gene. CDR3 DNA: TGTGCCAGCGGGACCGTCGGACTAGCGGACTACGAGCAGTACTTC. Amino acids: CASGTVGLADYEQYF.

This chain links TRBV7-8 with TRBJ1-2, with D tentatively TRBD1 (5 bases). The CDR3 runs 13 residues. The germline gives CDR1 SGHVS, CDR2 FQNEAQ. Trimming shortened V by 5 bases and J by 4 bases, and 11 bases separated the two germline ends. The DNA of the CDR3 is TGTGCCAGCAGCGCAGACAGTCTCTATGGCTACACCTTC. Translated: CASSADSLYGYTF.

V gene TRBV18 combines with J gene TRBJ2-1; 10 nucleotides align to TRBD2. CDR3 length: 15 amino acids. Trimming cost V 3 bases and J 5 bases; bases outside gene matches: 4. Germline CDR1 reads KGHSH; CDR2 reads LQKENI. CDR3 residues: CASSPSGLANNEQFF. The DNA for the CDR3 is TGTGCCAGCTCACCTTCGGGACTAGCGAACAATGAGCAGTTCTTC. Combining the CDR3 with reference TRBV18 and TRBJ2-1 gives the whole variable domain NAGVMQNPRHLVRRRGQEARLRCSPMKGHSHVYWYRQLPEEGLKFMVYLQKENIIDESGMPKERFSAEFPKEGPSILRIQQVVRGDSAAYFCASSPSGLANNEQFFGPGTRLTVL.

The genes are TRBV6-2 or TRBV6-3 and TRBJ2-3; D is ambiguous. CDR1 MNHEY and CDR2 SVGEGT come from the germline V gene. The CDR3 totals 15 residues. The V end lost 2 bases, the J end lost 4 bases, and 13 bases lay between the germline ends. CDR3 region: CASSYGKLTADTQYF. CDR3 sequence (DNA): TGTGCCAGCAGTTACGGAAAATTAACCGCAGATACGCAGTATTTT.

The chain joins TRBV28 to TRBJ2-1, with 9 bases aligning to TRBD1. Looked up from germline, CDR1 is MDHEN and CDR2 is SYDVKM. CDR3 length equals 15 residues. V was clipped by 3 bases and J by 7 bases; unmatched bases: 7. The CDR3 sequence: CASSFPGQGGNEQFF. CDR3 nucleotides: TGTGCCAGCAGTTTTCCGGGACAGGGAGGAAATGAGCAGTTCTTC.

This chain joins TRBV7-2 and TRBJ2-1; no definite D call. Deletions cut 3 bases from V and 13 bases from J, with 7 bases between. The CDR3 is 10 residues long. Germline-derived CDR1 and CDR2 are SGHTA and FQGNSA. Here the CDR3 reads CASSLNGQFF. As DNA, the CDR3 is TGTGCCAGCAGCTTGAACGGACAGTTCTTC.

The V gene is TRBV4-1, the J gene TRBJ1-2; D is possibly TRBD1 (6 bases). The CDR3 is 14 residues long. Germline loops: CDR1 MGHRA, CDR2 YSYEKL. The ends were cut back, 3 bases at V and 4 bases at J, with 12 bases in the middle. The CDR3 region is CASSQQQGVYGYTF. As DNA, the CDR3 is TGCGCCAGCAGCCAGCAACAGGGCGTCTATGGCTACACCTTC.

This chain connects TRBV6-2 or TRBV6-3 to TRBJ1-6; TRBD1 might be the D (5 bases). V shed 2 bases and J shed 7 bases, with 9 bases lying between them. The CDR3 has 14 residues. CDR1 MNHEY and CDR2 SVGEGT come from the germline V gene. CDR3: CASSYRDGNSPLHF. Written as DNA, the CDR3 is TGTGCCAGCAGTTACCGGGACGGGAATTCACCCCTCCACTTT.

V and J are TRBV20-1 and TRBJ2-1; TRBD2 agrees at 7 bases. CDR1 is DFQATT and CDR2 is SNEGSKA in the germline V gene (reference sequence). Trimming cost V 5 bases and J 8 bases; bases outside gene matches: 0. The CDR3 covers 10 residues. CDR3 amino acids: CSAAGDEQFF. For the CDR3, the DNA is TGCAGTGCTGCGGGAGATGAGCAGTTCTTC.

The CDR3: CATSRDLDGGIIYGYTF. CDR3 DNA: TGTGCCACCAGCAGAGACCTCGATGGGGGGATTATATATGGCTACACCTTC. The chain is built from TRBV15 and TRBJ1-2; TRBD1 might be the D (5 bases). In germline, CDR1 is LNHNV, CDR2 YYDKDF (reference sequence). V lost 0 bases and J lost 5, with 19 bases in between. This CDR3 has 17 amino acids.

The gene calls are TRBV10-3 and TRBJ2-3; D is possibly TRBD1 (5 bases). This CDR3 spans 15 amino acids. The V and J ends lost 6 bases and 0 bases respectively, with 13 bases between them. Per the germline V gene, CDR1 is ENHRY and CDR2 is SYGVKD. CDR3: CAISSDRASTDTQYF. In DNA, the CDR3 is TGTGCCATCAGCTCCGACAGAGCTAGCACAGATACGCAGTATTTT.